This is a list of T cell receptor beta chains from one sample in a study of cytomegalovirus exposure and HLA in healthy donors. The data were produced by immunoSEQ multiplex PCR, yet TCRdb's version contains in-frame clones alone and is incomplete. The sample lists some 120,000 clones; 81% were seen once. The sequencing sample was made of PBMCs. Source of these receptors: a man aged 18-30 years in good health and CMV-seropositive. CDR3s include the opening cysteine and the closing phenylalanine or tryptophan. The order of the fields is V gene, D gene, clone size, CDR3 length, J gene, CDR3 DNA, CDR3 protein. D genes are given only for firm matches. For some rows the clone size is stated as once, few or many, or as a class when expanded; others skip it.

>TRBV27|TRBD1|-|15|TRBJ1-6
TGTGCCAGCAGAACTGGACAGGGGAATAATTCACCCCTCCACTTT
CASRTGQGNNSPLHF
>TRBV30|TRBD1|-|18|TRBJ1-6
TGTGCCTGGAGAGGAGCGGGACAGGGGTTTCCTTCGGGTTCACCCCTCCACTTT
CAWRGAGQGFPSGSPLHF
>TRBV7-9|TRBD1|once|15|TRBJ1-1
TGTGCCAGCAGCATATCCCGGGACAGGGACTCCGAAGCTTTCTTT
CASSISRDRDSEAFF
>TRBV18|TRBD1|once|15|TRBJ1-1
TGTGCCAGCTCACCAGAATGGACAGGGGTTACTGAAGCTTTCTTT
CASSPEWTGVTEAFF
>TRBV5-5|-|-|16|TRBJ1-4
TGTGCCAGCAGCCTTGACAGTGACGCAACTAATGAAAAACTGTTTTTT
CASSLDSDATNEKLFF
>TRBV27|-|once|11|TRBJ2-7
TGTGCCAGCAGTTCATTCTACGAGCAGTACTTC
CASSSFYEQYF
>TRBV6-5|-|-|15|TRBJ1-5
TGTGCCAGCAGTCGAAGCAGTGGCAGGTGGGAGCCCCAGCATTTT
CASSRSSGRWEPQHF
>TRBV11-2|TRBD1|-|15|TRBJ1-6
TGTGCCAGCAGCCCGACAGGGCCCAATAATTCACCCCTCCACTTT
CASSPTGPNNSPLHF
>TRBV5-1|TRBD2|-|16|TRBJ2-3
TGCGCCAGCAGCTTGAATCCGGGAGGGCCCGCAGATACGCAGTATTTT
CASSLNPGGPADTQYF
>TRBV19|-|-|15|TRBJ1-1
TGTGCCAGTAGTATAAACAGGAGCCCGAACACTGAAGCTTTCTTT
CASSINRSPNTEAFF
>TRBV10-2|TRBD1|few|15|TRBJ2-3
TGCGCCAGCAGTGGGGGGACAGGGAACGCAGATACGCAGTATTTT
CASSGGTGNADTQYF
>TRBV9|TRBD1|-|14|TRBJ2-3
TGTGCCAGCAGCGCAGACAGGGGGACAGATACGCAGTATTTT
CASSADRGTDTQYF
>TRBV10-2|-|-|15|TRBJ2-1
TGCGCCAGCACCCCAACACGGGGGGCGCTCAATGAGCAGTTCTTC
CASTPTRGALNEQFF
>TRBV7-2|-|-|15|TRBJ2-7
TGTGCCAGCAGCTCCAACAGCGGGTTCTTCTACGAGCAGTACTTC
CASSSNSGFFYEQYF
>TRBV6-4|-|-|14|TRBJ1-1
TGTGCCAGCAGTTTGACAGCTATGAACACTGAAGCTTTCTTT
CASSLTAMNTEAFF
>TRBV7-8|-|-|15|TRBJ2-1
TGTGCCAGCAGCTTAGCGCTATATTTAAAAAATGAGCAGTTCTTC
CASSLALYLKNEQFF
>TRBV30|-|-|12|TRBJ1-2
TGTGCTTGCGAATCCCTGAAAGATGGCTACACCTTC
CACESLKDGYTF
>TRBV19|TRBD1|-|15|TRBJ1-2
TGTGCCAGTAGTATCAACCCGGGACAGGGGTCTGGCTACACCTTC
CASSINPGQGSGYTF
>TRBV5-4|TRBD1|-|13|TRBJ1-2
TGTGCCAGCAGCCGGGACAGGGATTATGGCTACACCTTC
CASSRDRDYGYTF
>TRBV12-5|TRBD1|-|17|TRBJ1-2
TGTGCTAGTGGTTTCCCCTCGGGACAGGCTTCCTCGTATGGCTACACCTTC
CASGFPSGQASSYGYTF